The clone carrying this T cell receptor beta chain was detected only a few times. Patients of the Seattle cohort, enrolled during active infection, were followed longitudinally. This sample is drawn from a study of blood T cell repertoires in COVID-19. Across the whole study: Italy, Spain and the United States were the sources of the convalescent and acute COVID-19 samples. T cells, B-cell-depleted T cells, or PBMCs provided the cDNA or gDNA that served as material.

Data came from immunoSEQ multiplex PCR; TCRdb stores just in-frame clones and leaves some out. The sample contains 150,000 to 200,000 clones, roughly 84% of which appear only once. The germline V gene encodes CDR1 SGHTA and CDR2 FQGNSA. This CDR3 is 14 amino acids long. With 4 bases removed from V and 6 bases from J, the gap between germline ends came to 10 bases. The chain has TRBV7-2 and TRBJ1-6; no clear D gene. This TCR was recovered from a person aged 65 to 79 with COVID-19, enrolled during active disease. The sequenced sample was peripheral blood. CDR3 amino acids: CASSSDTFNSPLHF. CDR3 nucleotide sequence: TGTGCCAGCAGCTCCGACACGTTTAATTCACCCCTCCACTTT.